A single TCR beta chain is shown here with its context. Antigen specificity is unknown. This record belongs to a study of monozygotic twins with inflammatory bowel disease. The study's findings and limits: The authors note that differing immunosuppressive treatments may have added variability to patient repertoires.

Used for each TCR library was roughly 3,700 ng of total RNA. Added by template switching were UMIs that each held a 6-nucleotide sample barcode. TCRdb reworked the 5' RACE reads into one entry per CDR3 protein, no DNA. In total, the table holds around 380,000 distinct CDR3 sequences. The CDR3 sequence is 15 residues long. Germline V gene lookup returns CDR1 MNHEY and CDR2 SVGEGT. This receptor was identified in a human donor with ulcerative colitis or Crohn's disease, or a healthy co-twin of an affected twin (not recorded which). This chain links TRBV6-2 or TRBV6-3 with TRBJ1-1. The sequenced sample was blood. The CDR3 reads CASSYQADVATEAFF.